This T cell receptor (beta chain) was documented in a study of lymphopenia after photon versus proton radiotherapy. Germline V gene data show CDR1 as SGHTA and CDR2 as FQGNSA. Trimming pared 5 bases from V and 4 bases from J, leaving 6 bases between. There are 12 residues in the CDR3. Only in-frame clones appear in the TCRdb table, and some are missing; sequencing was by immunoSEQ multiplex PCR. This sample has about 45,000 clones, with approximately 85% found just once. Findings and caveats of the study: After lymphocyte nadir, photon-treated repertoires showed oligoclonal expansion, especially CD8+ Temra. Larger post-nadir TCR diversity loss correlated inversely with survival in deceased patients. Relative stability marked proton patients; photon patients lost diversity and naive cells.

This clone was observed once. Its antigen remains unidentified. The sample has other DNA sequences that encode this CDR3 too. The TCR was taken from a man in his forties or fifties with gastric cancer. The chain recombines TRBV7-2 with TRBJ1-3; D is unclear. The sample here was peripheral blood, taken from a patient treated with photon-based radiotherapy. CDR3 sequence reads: CASSHTGNTIYF. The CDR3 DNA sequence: TGTGCCAGCAGCCATACAGGAAACACCATATATTTT.